This T cell receptor (beta chain) was sequenced in a study of cytomegalovirus exposure and HLA in healthy donors. Study at large: T cells numbering around 190 million yielded around 120 million unique TCR beta sequences in an earlier analysis.

PCR used 60 Vbeta primers and 13 Jbeta primers. TCRdb's table, derived via immunoSEQ multiplex PCR, lists solely in-frame clones and lacks some. The table records roughly 110,000 clones, less than 70% of them present only once. The CDR3 covers 14 residues. V lost 1 base to trimming and J lost 6 bases, with 16 bases between them. CDR1 and CDR2 from the germline V gene are GTSNPN and SVGIG (reference sequence). The sequencing sample was made of PBMCs. The chain couples TRBV30 to TRBJ2-7; TRBD2 is a possible D gene (6 bases). The sequence was obtained from a woman aged 25 to 39 in good health and CMV-seronegative. The CDR3 reads CAWSGNGRSVEQYF. The CDR3 DNA reads TGTGCCTGGAGTGGTAACGGGAGATCCGTCGAGCAGTACTTC.